This T cell receptor (beta chain) was sequenced for a study of blood T cell repertoires in COVID-19. Per germline, CDR1 SEHNR and CDR2 FQNEAQ (reference sequence). The CDR3 is 14 residues long. The germline V and J ends were trimmed by 4 bases and 2 bases, with 12 bases remaining between them. Sequencing was performed with immunoSEQ multiplex PCR; in TCRdb, only in-frame clones are kept and a portion is missing. The sample has about 200,000 clones, approximately 81% seen once. This chain links TRBV7-9 with TRBJ2-7; D is unclear. Sequencing was done on a sample of peripheral blood. This TCR came from a person aged 70 to 85 with COVID-19, enrolled during active disease. The CDR3 sequence: CASSSYPGTYEQYF. The CDR3 bases are TGTGCCAGCAGCTCCTATCCAGGCACCTACGAGCAGTACTTC.